The entry below gives a single T cell receptor (beta chain) sequence along with its context. Antigen specificity is unknown. This sample was included in a study of T cell repertoires in cytomegalovirus infection. Across the study: It can be stated that public TCR beta signatures indicated CMV infection as well as a matching HLA type.

TCRdb redid the calling of the reads with MiXCR, one entry per CDR3 protein. The data contain roughly 500,000 distinct CDR3 sequences, more than 15% of them seen just once; the ten biggest clones take up about 24%. V was trimmed by 3 bases and J by 4 bases, leaving 20 bases between them. Per the germline V gene, CDR1 is SGHDT and CDR2 is YYEEEE. The CDR3 extends over 16 amino acids. Study-level results: There were HLA-C-restricted CMV-specific TCR beta clonotypes dominating the ex vivo response. Cumulative public TCR beta family frequency identified CMV carriers with the relevant HLA.

Sequencing was carried out using CD8+ T cells from PBMCs. This TCR was sampled from a human donor in good health (CMV status not recorded). Some clones in this sample may be carry-over from other donors' samples. V gene TRBV5-6 combines with J gene TRBJ2-7; maybe TRBD1 (5 bases). CDR3 bases: TGTGCCAGCAGCTCGCCGCTGACTCAGGGTTCGTACGAGCAGTACTTC. It encodes CASSSPLTQGSYEQYF. Complete variable domain (other parts from reference TRBV5-6 and TRBJ2-7): DAGVTQSPTHLIKTRGQQVTLRCSPKSGHDTVSWYQQALGQGPQFIFQYYEEEERQRGNFPDRFSGHQFPNYSSELNVNALLLGDSALYLCASSSPLTQGSYEQYFGPGTRLTVT.